Shown below are 14 T cell receptor beta chains from a single sample sequenced in a study of blood T cell repertoires in COVID-19. Clones were sequenced by immunoSEQ multiplex PCR, and TCRdb holds only the in-frame ones, with some missing. This sample has over 200,000 clones; approximately 90% occur once, and the top ten carry approximately 1.2%. The specimen was peripheral blood. The receptor source for this set is a man between 25 and 39 years old with acute or convalescent COVID-19.

V and J are TRBV7-9 and TRBJ1-1, with D hard to call. V was clipped by 2 bases and J by 1 base, with 8 bases between them. Germline values: CDR1 SEHNR, CDR2 FQNEAQ (reference sequence). The CDR3 spans 14 residues. CDR3 DNA: TGTGCCAGCAGCTTATCTGGCTGGAACACTGAAGCTTTCTTT. This codes for CASSLSGWNTEAFF.

The rearrangement links TRBV30 to TRBJ2-7; 10 nucleotides align to TRBD1. Germline V CDR1 and CDR2: GTSNPN, SVGIG (reference sequence). V lost 4 bases to trimming and J lost 3 bases; unmatched junction nucleotides: 6. The CDR3 has 14 residues. CDR3 region: CAWTGQGVDYEQYF. The CDR3, as DNA: TGTGCCTGGACAGGACAGGGGGTAGACTACGAGCAGTACTTC.

The genes are TRBV5-1 and TRBJ1-2; 8 bases align to TRBD1. The trim removed 3 bases at V and 4 bases at J, leaving 8 bases unmatched. Germline lookup yields CDR1 SGHRS and CDR2 YFSETQ. The CDR3 contains 15 residues. The CDR3: CASSSYLGQGYGYTF. In DNA form, the CDR3 reads TGCGCCAGCAGCTCCTATCTTGGACAGGGCTATGGCTACACCTTC.

The chain carries TRBV7-3 and TRBJ1-4; a weak D match, TRBD1 (5 bases). Trimming pared 1 base from V and 3 bases from J, leaving 9 bases between. Per the germline V gene, CDR1 is SGHTA and CDR2 is FQGTGA. The CDR3 totals 15 residues. The CDR3 nucleotides are TGTGCCAGCAGCTTAATGACAGCCTCTAATGAAAAACTGTTTTTT. It encodes CASSLMTASNEKLFF.

The table lists this clone with a few counts. This chain uses TRBV12-3 or TRBV12-4 with TRBJ2-7; D remains unclear. The CDR3 consists of 12 residues. V lost 6 bases and J 3 bases, leaving 9 bases between the germline ends. The CDR3 DNA follows: TGTGCCAGCAGCCCCCTCCTCTACGAGCAGTACTTC. Its protein product is CASSPLLYEQYF.

The chain employs TRBV18 and TRBJ1-6; D possibly corresponds to TRBD1 (5 bases). Trimming removed 3 bases at V and 10 bases at J, with 13 bases between. Germline V gives CDR1 KGHSH, CDR2 LQKENI. The CDR3 runs to 14 residues. DNA of the CDR3: TGTGCCAGCTCACCCTCTAGGGGAGGGTCACCCCTCCACTTT. This encodes CASSPSRGGSPLHF. Full variable domain (missing parts from reference TRBV18 and TRBJ1-6): NAGVMQNPRHLVRRRGQEARLRCSPMKGHSHVYWYRQLPEEGLKFMVYLQKENIIDESGMPKERFSAEFPKEGPSILRIQQVVRGDSAAYFCASSPSRGGSPLHFGNGTRLTVT.

The gene calls are TRBV4-1 and TRBJ1-1, with a possible D match to TRBD1 (6 bases). The CDR3 covers 15 residues. V was cut by 3 bases and J by 7 bases, with 18 bases left in between. The germline V gene has CDR1 MGHRA and CDR2 YSYEKL. The CDR3 region is CASSHTMTGNSEAFF. DNA for the CDR3: TGCGCCAGCAGCCACACCATGACAGGTAATAGTGAAGCTTTCTTT.

The chain carries TRBV28 and TRBJ2-6; 7 bases match TRBD2. Unmatched junction bases numbered 14, after V lost 6 bases and J lost 0 bases. The CDR3 totals 19 residues. CDR1 MDHEN and CDR2 SYDVKM come from the germline V gene. In DNA form, the CDR3 reads TGTGCCAGCAGGAGCGGGGTGTCCCCATTTACCTCTGGGGCCAACGTCCTGACTTTC. This sequence encodes CASRSGVSPFTSGANVLTF.

This clone appeared a few times. The CDR3 bases are TGTGCCAGCAGCTCGGACACCGGGGAGCTGTTTTTT. Translation gives CASSSDTGELFF. The rearrangement uses TRBV7-8 and TRBJ2-2; D uncertain. Trimming took 4 bases from V and 3 from J, leaving 3 bases between them. Germline CDR1 reads SGHVS; CDR2 reads FQNEAQ. The CDR3 consists of 12 residues.

The chain is built from TRBV7-2 and TRBJ1-2, with D maybe TRBD1 (5 bases). V was trimmed by 2 bases and J by 8 bases, leaving 15 bases between them. This CDR3 spans 14 amino acids. Germline values: CDR1 SGHTA, CDR2 FQGNSA. The chain's CDR3 is CASSLSGGPGGYTF. The CDR3 DNA is TGTGCCAGCAGCTTAAGCGGGGGACCGGGGGGCTACACCTTC.

This clone is a singleton in its sample. This rearrangement joins TRBV11-2 to TRBJ1-4; tentatively, D is TRBD1 (5 bases). CDR3 size: 17 residues. Germline CDR1 and CDR2: SGHAT and FQNNGV. Trimming stripped 3 bases from V and 0 bases from J, with 14 bases between. CDR3 DNA sequence: TGTGCCAGCAGCTTGACGGCCTGGGGGGCAACTAATGAAAAACTGTTTTTT. Its protein is CASSLTAWGATNEKLFF.

The chain is built from TRBV7-2 and TRBJ2-7, with D perhaps TRBD1 (5 bases). The CDR3 contains 12 residues. Germline CDR1 and CDR2: SGHTA and FQGNSA. V lost 4 bases, J lost 6 bases, and 10 bases lay in between. The CDR3 region has the DNA TGTGCCAGCAGCTCTCAGGGTATCGAGCAGTACTTC. Translating it yields CASSSQGIEQYF.

This chain links TRBV11-2 with TRBJ2-3; maybe TRBD2 (5 bases). Trimming took 5 bases from V and 0 from J, leaving 12 bases between them. Germline V gene data show CDR1 as SGHAT and CDR2 as FQNNGV. There are 15 residues in the CDR3. This CDR3 is CASSQTGFSTDTQYF. For the CDR3, the DNA is TGTGCCAGCAGCCAAACGGGATTTAGCACAGATACGCAGTATTTT. Filled out from reference TRBV11-2 and TRBJ2-3, the complete variable domain reads EAGVAQSPRYKIIEKRQSVAFWCNPISGHATLYWYQQILGQGPKLLIQFQNNGVVDDSQLPKDRFSAERLKGVDSTLKIQPAKLEDSAVYLCASSQTGFSTDTQYFGPGTRLTVL.

The chain has TRBV6-5 and TRBJ1-2; 8 positions agree with TRBD1. The CDR3 extends over 14 amino acids. J lost 7 bases, V lost 0 bases, and 4 bases had no gene match. Germline V gene lookup returns CDR1 MNHEY and CDR2 SVGAGI. The CDR3 nucleotides read TGTGCCAGCAGTTACTCCGGACAGGGAAGTGGCTACACCTTC. Encoded protein: CASSYSGQGSGYTF.